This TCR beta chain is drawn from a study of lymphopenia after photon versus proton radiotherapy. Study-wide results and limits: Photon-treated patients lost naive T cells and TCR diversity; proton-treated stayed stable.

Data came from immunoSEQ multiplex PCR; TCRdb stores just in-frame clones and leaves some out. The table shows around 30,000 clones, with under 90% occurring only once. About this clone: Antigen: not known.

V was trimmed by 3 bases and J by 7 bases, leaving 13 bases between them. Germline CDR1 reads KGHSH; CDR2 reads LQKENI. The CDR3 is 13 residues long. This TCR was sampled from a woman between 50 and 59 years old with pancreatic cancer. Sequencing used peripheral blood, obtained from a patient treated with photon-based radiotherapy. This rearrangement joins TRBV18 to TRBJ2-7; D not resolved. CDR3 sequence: CASSPLSPAEQYF. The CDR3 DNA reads TGTGCCAGCTCACCTCTTTCCCCGGCGGAGCAGTACTTC.